Included here is one T cell receptor (beta chain) sequence, with context. In the source study's methods: The assay estimated nucleated cells by amplifying reference gene primers. The method was immunoSEQ multiplex PCR; TCRdb's version includes in-frame clones alone and lacks a portion of them. The DNA gave D and trimming, while V, J and clone size come from that table. The sample records approximately 500,000 clones, 85% to 90% being singletons. This entry comes from a study of blood T cell repertoires in COVID-19. About the research overall: Samples taken during acute and convalescent COVID-19 were collected in the United States, Italy and Spain. PBMCs, B-cell-depleted T cells, or T cells were the source of the cDNA or gDNA that made up the material.

Germline assignment: CDR1 SNHLY and CDR2 FYNNEI. CDR3 length: 14 residues. The ends lost 9 bases at V and 4 bases at J; junction bases unmatched: 5. The Seattle patients joined while their infection was active and were tracked longitudinally afterward. The chain combines TRBV2 with TRBJ2-2; 10 positions agree with TRBD2. The TCR originated in a man younger than 35 with COVID-19, enrolled during active disease. Sequencing was done on a sample of peripheral blood. CDR3 region: CASGTSVSTGELFF. In DNA, the CDR3 is TGTGCCAGTGGGACTAGCGTGTCCACCGGGGAGCTGTTTTTT.